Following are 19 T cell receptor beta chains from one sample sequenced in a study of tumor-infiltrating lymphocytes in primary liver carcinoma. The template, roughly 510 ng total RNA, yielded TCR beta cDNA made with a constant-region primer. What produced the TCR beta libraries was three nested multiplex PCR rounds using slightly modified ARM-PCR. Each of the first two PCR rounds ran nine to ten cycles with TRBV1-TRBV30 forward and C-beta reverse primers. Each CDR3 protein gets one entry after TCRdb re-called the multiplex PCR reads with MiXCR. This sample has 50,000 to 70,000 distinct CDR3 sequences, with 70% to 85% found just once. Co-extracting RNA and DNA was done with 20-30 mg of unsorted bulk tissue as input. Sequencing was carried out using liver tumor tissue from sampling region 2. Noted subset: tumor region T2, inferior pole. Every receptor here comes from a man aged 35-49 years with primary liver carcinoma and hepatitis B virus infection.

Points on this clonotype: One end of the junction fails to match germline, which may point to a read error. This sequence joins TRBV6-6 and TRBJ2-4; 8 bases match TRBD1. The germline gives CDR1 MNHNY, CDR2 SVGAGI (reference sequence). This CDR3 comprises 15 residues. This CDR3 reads CASRPGQGARNIKYF. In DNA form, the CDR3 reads TGTGCCAGCAGGCCAGGACAGGGTGCTAGGAACATTAAGTACTTC.

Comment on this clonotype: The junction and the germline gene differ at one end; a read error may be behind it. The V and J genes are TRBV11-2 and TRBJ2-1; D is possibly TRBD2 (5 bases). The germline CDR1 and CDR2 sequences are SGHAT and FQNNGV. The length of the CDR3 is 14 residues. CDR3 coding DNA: TGTGCCAGCAGCTTATACCAGCTAGCTAGTGAGCAATTCTTC. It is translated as CASSLYQLASEQFF.

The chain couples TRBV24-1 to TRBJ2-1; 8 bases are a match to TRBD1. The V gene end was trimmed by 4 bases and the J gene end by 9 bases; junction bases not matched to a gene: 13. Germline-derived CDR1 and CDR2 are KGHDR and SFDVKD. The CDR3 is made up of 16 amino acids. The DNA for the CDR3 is TGTGCCACCAGTGACAACGACAGGGGAGGTGAGCTTGAGCAGTTCTTC. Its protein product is CATSDNDRGGELEQFF.

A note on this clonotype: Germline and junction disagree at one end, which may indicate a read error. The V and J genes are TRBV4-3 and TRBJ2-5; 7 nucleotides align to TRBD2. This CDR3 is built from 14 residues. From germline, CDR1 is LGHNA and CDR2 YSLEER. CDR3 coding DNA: TGCGACAGCAGCCAAAACTGGGGGGGGGAGACCCAGTACTTC. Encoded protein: CDSSQNWGGETQYF.

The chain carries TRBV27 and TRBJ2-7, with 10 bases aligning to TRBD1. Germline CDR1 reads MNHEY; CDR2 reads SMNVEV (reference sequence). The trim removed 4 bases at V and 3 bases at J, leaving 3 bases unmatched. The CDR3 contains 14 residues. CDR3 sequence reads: CASSYRTGGYEQYF. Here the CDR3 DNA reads TGTGCCAGCAGTTACCGGACAGGGGGCTACGAGCAGTACTTC.

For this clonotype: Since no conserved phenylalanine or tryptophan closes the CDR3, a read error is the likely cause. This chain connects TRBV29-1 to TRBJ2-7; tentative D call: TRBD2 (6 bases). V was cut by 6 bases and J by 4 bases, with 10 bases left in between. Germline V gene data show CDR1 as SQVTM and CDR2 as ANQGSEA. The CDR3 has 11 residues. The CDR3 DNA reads TGCAGCGTCAGGGACTCTTACGAGCAGTACTTG. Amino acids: CSVRDSYEQYL.

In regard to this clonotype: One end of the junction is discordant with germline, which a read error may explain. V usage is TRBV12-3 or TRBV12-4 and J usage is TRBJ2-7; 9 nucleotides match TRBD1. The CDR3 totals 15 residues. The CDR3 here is CTSGMGTGKSYEQYF. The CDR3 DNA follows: TGTACCAGCGGTATGGGGACAGGGAAGTCCTACGAGCAGTACTTC.

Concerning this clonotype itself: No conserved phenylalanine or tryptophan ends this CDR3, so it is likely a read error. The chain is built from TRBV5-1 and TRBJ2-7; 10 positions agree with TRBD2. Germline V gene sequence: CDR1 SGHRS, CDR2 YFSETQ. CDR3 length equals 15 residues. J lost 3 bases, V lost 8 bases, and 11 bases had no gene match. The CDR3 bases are TGCGCCAGAAGCAGAACTAGCGGGAATGTCTACGAGCAGTACTCC. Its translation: CARSRTSGNVYEQYS.

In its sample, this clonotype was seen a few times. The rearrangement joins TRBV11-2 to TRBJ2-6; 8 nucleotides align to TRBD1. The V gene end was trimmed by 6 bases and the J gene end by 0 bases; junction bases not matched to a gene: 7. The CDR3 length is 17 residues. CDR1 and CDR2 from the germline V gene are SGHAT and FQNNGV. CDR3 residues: CASSPGQGSSGANVLTF. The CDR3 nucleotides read TGTGCCAGCAGTCCCGGACAGGGCAGCTCTGGGGCCAACGTCCTGACTTTC.

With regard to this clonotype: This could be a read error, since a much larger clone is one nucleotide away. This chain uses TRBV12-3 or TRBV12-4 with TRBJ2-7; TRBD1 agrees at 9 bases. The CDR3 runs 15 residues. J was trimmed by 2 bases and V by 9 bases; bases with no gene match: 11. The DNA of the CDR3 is TGTGCCAGGAGTCTGGCGACAGGGGGGCCCTACGAGCAGTACTTC. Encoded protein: CARSLATGGPYEQYF.

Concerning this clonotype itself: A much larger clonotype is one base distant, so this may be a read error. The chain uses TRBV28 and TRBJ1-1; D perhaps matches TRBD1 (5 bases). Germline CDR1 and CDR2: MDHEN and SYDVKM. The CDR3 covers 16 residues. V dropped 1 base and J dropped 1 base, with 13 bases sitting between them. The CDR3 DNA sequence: TGTGCCAGCAGTTTATCGGAGGGGCAGGGGAACACTGAAGCTTTCTTT. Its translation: CASSLSEGQGNTEAFF.

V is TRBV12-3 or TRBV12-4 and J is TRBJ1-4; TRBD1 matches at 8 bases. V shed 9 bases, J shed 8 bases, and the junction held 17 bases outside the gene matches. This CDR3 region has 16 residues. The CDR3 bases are TGTGCCAGGAGTCTACAGGGGGAACGCGTGAACGAAAAACTGTTTTTT. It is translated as CARSLQGERVNEKLFF.

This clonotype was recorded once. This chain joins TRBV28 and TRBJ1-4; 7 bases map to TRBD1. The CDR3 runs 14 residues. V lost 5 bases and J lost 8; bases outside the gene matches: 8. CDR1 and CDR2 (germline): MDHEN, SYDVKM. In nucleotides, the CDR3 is TGTGCCAGCAGTACAGACAGGGATGGAGAAAAACTGTTTTTT. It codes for CASSTDRDGEKLFF.

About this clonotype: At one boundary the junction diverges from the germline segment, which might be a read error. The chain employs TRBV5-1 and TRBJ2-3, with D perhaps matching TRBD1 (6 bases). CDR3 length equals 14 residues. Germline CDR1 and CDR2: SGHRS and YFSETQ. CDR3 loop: CASNLGHNTETQYF. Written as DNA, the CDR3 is TGCGCCAGCAATTTGGGACATAACACAGAAACGCAGTATTTT. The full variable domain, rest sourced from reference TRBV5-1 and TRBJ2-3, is KAGVTQTPRYLIKTRGQQVTLSCSPISGHRSVSWYQQTPGQGLQFLFEYFSETQRNKGNFPGRFSGRQFSNSRSEMNVSTLELGDSALYLCASNLGHNTETQYFGPGTRLTVL.

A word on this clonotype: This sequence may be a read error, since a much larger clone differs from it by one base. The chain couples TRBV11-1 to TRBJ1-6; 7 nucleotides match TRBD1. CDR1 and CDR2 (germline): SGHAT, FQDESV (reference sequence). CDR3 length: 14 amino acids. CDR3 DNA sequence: TGTGCCAGCAGCGTAACAGGGGCTAATTCACCCCTCCAGTTT. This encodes CASSVTGANSPLQF.

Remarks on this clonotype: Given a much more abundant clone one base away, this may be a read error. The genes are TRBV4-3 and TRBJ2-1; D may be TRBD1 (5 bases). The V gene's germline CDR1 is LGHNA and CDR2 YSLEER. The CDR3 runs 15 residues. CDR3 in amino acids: CTSSQDPTGANEQFF. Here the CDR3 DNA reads TGCACCAGCAGCCAAGACCCTACAGGAGCCAATGAGCAGTTCTTC.

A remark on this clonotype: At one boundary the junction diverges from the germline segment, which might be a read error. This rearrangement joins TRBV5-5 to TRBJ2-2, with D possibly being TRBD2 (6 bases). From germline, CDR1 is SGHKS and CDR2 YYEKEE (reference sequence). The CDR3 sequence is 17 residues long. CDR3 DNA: TGTGCCAGCGGCCCATTGGCGGGAAGCGCGAACACTGGGGAGTTGTTTTTT. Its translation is CASGPLAGSANTGELFF.

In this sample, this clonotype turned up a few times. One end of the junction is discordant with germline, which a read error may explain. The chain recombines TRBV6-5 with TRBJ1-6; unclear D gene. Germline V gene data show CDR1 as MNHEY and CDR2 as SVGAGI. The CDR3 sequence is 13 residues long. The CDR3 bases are TGTGCCAACAGTTACGCAGGACTTCCACCCCTCCATTTT. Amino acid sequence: CANSYAGLPPLHF.

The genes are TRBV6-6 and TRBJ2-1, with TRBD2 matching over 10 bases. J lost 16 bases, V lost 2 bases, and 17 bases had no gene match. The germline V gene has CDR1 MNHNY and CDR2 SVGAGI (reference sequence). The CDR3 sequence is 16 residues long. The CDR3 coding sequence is TGTGCCAGCAGTTACCCCACTAGCGGGATAACGAATGTGCAATTCTTC. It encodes CASSYPTSGITNVQFF.